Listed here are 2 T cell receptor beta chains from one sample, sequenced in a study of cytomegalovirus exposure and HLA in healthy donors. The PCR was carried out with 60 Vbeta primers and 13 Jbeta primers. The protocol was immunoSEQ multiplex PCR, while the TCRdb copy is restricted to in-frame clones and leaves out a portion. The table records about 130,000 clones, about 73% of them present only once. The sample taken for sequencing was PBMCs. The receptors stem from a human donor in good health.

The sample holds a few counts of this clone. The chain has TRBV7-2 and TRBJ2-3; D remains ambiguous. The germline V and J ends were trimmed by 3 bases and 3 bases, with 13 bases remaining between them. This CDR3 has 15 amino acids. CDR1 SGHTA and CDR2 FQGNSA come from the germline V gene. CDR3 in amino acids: CASSLYTSRTDTQYF. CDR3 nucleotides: TGTGCCAGCAGCTTGTATACTTCTAGGACAGATACGCAGTATTTT.

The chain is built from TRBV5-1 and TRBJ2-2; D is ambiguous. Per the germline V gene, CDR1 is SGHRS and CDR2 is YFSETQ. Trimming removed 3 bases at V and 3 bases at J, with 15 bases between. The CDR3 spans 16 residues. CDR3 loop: CASSSVALRYTGELFF. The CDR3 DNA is TGCGCCAGCAGCTCGGTAGCCCTTAGATACACCGGGGAGCTGTTTTTT.